The T cell receptor beta chain described here comes from a study of T-cell reconstitution after alpha-beta-depleted transplantation in children. Unique molecular identifiers were used to barcode this TCRbeta library. In TCRdb, the PCR reads were re-called with MiXCR into one record per CDR3 protein. This table has about 200,000 distinct CDR3 sequences, around 7% appearing once. Findings of the study overall: It was surviving recipient T cells and thymic progenitors that gave some patients high TCRbeta diversity at day 60. There were reportedly several hundred expanded graft clones from which alpha-beta T cells came about two months after transplant. Newly produced T cells mostly provided counts and TCRbeta diversity after one year, as hyperexpanded clones declined.

This clonotype was found many times. Its antigen is currently unknown. V lost 5 bases and J lost 5, with 10 bases in between. CDR3 length: 12 amino acids. Germline V gene data show CDR1 as DFQATT and CDR2 as SNEGSKA (reference sequence). The sequence was collected from a boy aged 2-9 years with acute lymphoblastic leukemia, due to receive a stem cell transplant. Sequenced material: PBMCs, taken before TCRalphabeta/CD19-depleted stem cell transplant. The chain joins TRBV20-1 to TRBJ2-1, with TRBD2 as a possible D gene (5 bases). The CDR3 nucleotides are TGCAGTGCTCAGCGGACCAACAATGAGCAGTTCTTC. This translates into CSAQRTNNEQFF.